The sequence of this T cell receptor beta chain was determined in a study of control samples from healthy donors and cancer patients. Germline V gene lookup returns CDR1 MNHEY and CDR2 SVGAGI. V dropped 1 base and J dropped 2; count of bases not matched to a gene: 1. CDR3 size: 15 residues. Data came from immunoSEQ multiplex PCR; TCRdb stores just in-frame clones and leaves some out. The sample has 180,000 or so clones, about nine tenths seen once. This clone was detected only a few times. Material: blood. The chain is built from TRBV6-5 and TRBJ2-1, with 8 positions matching TRBD2. This clonotype originated in a young woman in good health. CDR3 loop: CASSYFGGAYNEQFF. The DNA for the CDR3 is TGTGCCAGCAGTTACTTCGGGGGGGCCTACAATGAGCAGTTCTTC.